This TCR beta chain came from a study of T cells after yellow fever vaccination. Study details: SMART-Seq v4 Ultra Low Input prepared the low-cell-number fractions. General study points: Most primary-vaccination clones recurred post-booster (approximately 95% CD4, 88% CD8).

TCRdb processed the 5' RACE reads anew with MiXCR; each CDR3 protein has one entry. The data show 450,000 to 550,000 distinct CDR3 sequences, about 19% seen once. V lost 4 bases and J lost 2, with 12 bases in between. The length of the CDR3 is 14 residues. Germline CDR1 reads MNHEY; CDR2 reads SVGEGT. As regards this clonotype: Antigen: not known.

The sequences come from PBMCs, collected 15 days after the yellow fever booster vaccination. V gene TRBV6-2 or TRBV6-3 combines with J gene TRBJ2-7; no reliable D call. This TCR was recovered from a man younger than 40 who received the YFV17D yellow fever vaccine. The CDR3 sequence: CASSSHIGTYEQYF. CDR3 nucleotides: TGTGCCAGCAGTTCCCATATAGGAACCTACGAGCAGTACTTC.